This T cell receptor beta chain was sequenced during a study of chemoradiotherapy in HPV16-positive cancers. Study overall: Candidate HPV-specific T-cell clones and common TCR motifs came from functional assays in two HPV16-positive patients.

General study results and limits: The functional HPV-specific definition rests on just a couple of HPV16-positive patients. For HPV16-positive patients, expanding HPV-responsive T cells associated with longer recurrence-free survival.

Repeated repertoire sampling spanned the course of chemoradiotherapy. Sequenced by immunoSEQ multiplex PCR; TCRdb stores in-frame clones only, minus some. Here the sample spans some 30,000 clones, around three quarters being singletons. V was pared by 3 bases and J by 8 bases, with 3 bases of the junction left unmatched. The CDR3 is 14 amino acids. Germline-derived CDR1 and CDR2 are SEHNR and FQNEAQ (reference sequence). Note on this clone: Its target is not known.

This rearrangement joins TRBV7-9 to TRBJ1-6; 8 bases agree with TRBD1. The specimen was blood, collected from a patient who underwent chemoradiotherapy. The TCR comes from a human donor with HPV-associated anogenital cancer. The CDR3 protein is CASSLAGGDSPLHF. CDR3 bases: TGTGCCAGCAGCTTGGCAGGGGGCGATTCACCCCTCCACTTT.